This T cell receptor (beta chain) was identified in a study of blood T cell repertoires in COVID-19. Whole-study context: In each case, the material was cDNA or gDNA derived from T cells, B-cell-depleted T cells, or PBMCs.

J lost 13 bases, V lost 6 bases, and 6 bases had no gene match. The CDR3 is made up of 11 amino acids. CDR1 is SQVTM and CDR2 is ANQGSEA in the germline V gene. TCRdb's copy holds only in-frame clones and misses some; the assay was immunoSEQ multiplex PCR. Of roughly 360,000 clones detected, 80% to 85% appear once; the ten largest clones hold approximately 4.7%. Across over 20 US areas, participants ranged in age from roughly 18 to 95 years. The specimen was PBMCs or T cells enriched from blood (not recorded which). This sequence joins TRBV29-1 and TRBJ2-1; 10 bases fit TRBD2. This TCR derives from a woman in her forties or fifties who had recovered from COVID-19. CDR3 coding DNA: TGCAGCGTGGACCCTAGCGGGAGTCAGTTCTTC. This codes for CSVDPSGSQFF.